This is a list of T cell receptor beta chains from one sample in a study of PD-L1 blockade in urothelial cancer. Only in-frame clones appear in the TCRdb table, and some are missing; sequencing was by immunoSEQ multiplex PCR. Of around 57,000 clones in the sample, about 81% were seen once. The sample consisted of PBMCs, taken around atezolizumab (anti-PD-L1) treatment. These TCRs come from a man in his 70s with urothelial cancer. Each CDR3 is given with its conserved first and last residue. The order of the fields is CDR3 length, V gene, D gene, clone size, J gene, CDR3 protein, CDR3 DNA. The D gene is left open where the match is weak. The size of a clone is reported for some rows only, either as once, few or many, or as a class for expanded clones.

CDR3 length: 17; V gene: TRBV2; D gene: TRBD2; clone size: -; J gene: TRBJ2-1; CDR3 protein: CASSESTSGRGPMGQFF; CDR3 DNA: TGTGCCAGCAGTGAGTCCACTAGCGGGAGGGGTCCAATGGGGCAGTTCTTC
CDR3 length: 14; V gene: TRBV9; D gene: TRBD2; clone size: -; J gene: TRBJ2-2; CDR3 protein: CASRPGTSSGELFF; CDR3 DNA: TGTGCCAGCAGGCCCGGGACTAGTTCCGGGGAGCTGTTTTTT
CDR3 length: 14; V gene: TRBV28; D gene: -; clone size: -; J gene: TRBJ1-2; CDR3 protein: CASHPAGGSYGYTF; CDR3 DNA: TGTGCCAGCCACCCGGCGGGGGGGAGCTATGGCTACACCTTC
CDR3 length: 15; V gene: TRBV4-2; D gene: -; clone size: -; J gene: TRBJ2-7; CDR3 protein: CASSQGENPSYEQYF; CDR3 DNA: TGTGCCAGCAGCCAAGGAGAGAACCCCTCCTACGAGCAGTACTTC
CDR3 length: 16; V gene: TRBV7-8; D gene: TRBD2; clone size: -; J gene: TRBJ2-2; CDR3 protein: CASSLGGGTNTGELFF; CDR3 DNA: TGTGCCAGCAGCTTAGGGGGGGGGACGAACACCGGGGAGCTGTTTTTT
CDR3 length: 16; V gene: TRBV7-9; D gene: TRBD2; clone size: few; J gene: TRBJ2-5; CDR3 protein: CASSSGLAPSQETQYF; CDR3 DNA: TGTGCCAGCAGCTCAGGACTAGCTCCGAGCCAAGAGACCCAGTACTTC
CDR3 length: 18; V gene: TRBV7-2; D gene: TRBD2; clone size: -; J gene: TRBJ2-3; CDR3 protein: CASSLARASGSIADTQYF; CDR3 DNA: TGTGCCAGCAGCTTGGCCCGGGCTAGCGGGAGCATTGCAGATACGCAGTATTTT
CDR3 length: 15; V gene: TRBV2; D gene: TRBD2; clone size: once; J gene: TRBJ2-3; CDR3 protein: CASGGRASSTDTQYF; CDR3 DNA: TGTGCCAGCGGCGGGAGAGCGTCTAGCACAGATACGCAGTATTTT
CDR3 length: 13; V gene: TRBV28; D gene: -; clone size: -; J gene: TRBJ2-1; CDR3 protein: CASIERALGEQFF; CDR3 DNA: TGTGCCAGCATAGAGAGGGCCTTGGGTGAGCAGTTCTTC
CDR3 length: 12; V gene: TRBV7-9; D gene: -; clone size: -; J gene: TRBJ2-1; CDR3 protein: CASSLLYNEQFF; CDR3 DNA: TGTGCCAGCAGCTTACTTTACAATGAGCAGTTCTTC
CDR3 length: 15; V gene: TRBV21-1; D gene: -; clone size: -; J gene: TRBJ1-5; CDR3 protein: CASSTADRGDQPQHF; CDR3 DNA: TGTGCCAGCAGCACAGCGGACAGGGGCGATCAGCCCCAGCATTTT
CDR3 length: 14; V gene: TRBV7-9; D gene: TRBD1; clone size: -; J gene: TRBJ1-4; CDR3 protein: CASSPGTGNEKLFF; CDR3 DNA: TGTGCCAGCAGCCCCGGGACAGGGAATGAAAAACTGTTTTTT
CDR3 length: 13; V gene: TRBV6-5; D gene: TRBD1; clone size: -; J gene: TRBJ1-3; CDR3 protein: CASGQGGGNTIYF; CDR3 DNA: TGTGCCAGCGGACAGGGCGGTGGTAACACCATATATTTT
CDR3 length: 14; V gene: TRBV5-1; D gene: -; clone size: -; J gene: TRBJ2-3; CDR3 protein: CASSLALAQDTQYF; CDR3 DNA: TGCGCCAGCAGCTTGGCCCTAGCACAAGATACGCAGTATTTT
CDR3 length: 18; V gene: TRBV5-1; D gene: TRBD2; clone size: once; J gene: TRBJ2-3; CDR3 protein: CASSSLAATSGSPDTQYF; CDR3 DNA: TGCGCCAGCAGCTCGTTGGCGGCGACTAGCGGGAGCCCAGATACGCAGTATTTT
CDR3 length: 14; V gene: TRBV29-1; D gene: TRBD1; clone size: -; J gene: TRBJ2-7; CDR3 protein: CSVKQGALYAEQYF; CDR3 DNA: TGCAGCGTTAAACAGGGGGCATTATACGCCGAGCAGTACTTC
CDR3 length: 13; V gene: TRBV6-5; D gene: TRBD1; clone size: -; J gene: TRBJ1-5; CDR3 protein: CASRDRVNQPQHF; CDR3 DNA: TGTGCCAGCAGAGACAGGGTCAATCAGCCCCAGCATTTT
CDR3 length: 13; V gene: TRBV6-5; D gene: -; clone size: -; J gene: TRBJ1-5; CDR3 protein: CASSLTRNQPQHF; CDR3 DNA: TGTGCCAGCAGCCTCACGAGGAATCAGCCCCAGCATTTT
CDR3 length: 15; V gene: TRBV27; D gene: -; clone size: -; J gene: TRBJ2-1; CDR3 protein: CASSLTGRSYNEQFF; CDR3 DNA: TGTGCCAGCAGTCTCACAGGTCGCTCCTACAATGAGCAGTTCTTC
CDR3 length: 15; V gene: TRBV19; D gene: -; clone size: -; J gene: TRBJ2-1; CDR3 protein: CASRQSQYSYNEQFF; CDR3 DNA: TGTGCCAGTAGACAGAGCCAATACTCCTACAATGAGCAGTTCTTC
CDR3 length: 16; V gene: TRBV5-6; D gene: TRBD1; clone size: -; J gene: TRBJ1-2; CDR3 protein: CASRLQTGTANYGYTF; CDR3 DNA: TGTGCCAGCAGATTGCAGACAGGGACAGCTAACTATGGCTACACCTTC
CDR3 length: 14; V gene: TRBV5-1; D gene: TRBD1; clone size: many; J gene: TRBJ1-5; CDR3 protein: CASSPGQGNQPQHF; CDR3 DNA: TGCGCCAGCAGCCCGGGACAGGGGAATCAGCCCCAGCATTTT
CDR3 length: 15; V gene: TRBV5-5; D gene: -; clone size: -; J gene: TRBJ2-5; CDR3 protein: CASSSIAGGAETQYF; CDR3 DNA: TGTGCCAGCAGCTCGATTGCCGGGGGAGCGGAGACCCAGTACTTC
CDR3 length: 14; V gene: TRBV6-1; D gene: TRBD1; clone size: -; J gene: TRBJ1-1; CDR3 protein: CASSHVTGDTEAFF; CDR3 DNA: TGTGCCAGCAGTCACGTTACAGGGGACACTGAAGCTTTCTTT
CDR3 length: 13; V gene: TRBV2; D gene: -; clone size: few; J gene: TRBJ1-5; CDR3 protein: CASSEEGDQPQHF; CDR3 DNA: TGTGCCAGCAGTGAAGAGGGAGATCAGCCCCAGCATTTT
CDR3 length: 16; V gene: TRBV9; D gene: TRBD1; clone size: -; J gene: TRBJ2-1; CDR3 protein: CASSVGPTGGNNEQFF; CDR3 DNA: TGTGCCAGCAGCGTAGGCCCGACAGGGGGGAACAATGAGCAGTTCTTC
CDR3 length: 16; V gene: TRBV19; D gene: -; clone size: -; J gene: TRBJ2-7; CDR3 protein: CATSTFIPKGEDEQYF; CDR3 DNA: TGTGCCACCTCAACCTTTATCCCGAAGGGGGAAGACGAGCAGTACTTC
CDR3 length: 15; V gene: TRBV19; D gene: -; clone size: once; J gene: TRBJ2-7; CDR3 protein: CASSLAGDLSYEQYF; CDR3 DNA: TGTGCCAGTAGCCTAGCAGGGGACCTTTCCTACGAGCAGTACTTC
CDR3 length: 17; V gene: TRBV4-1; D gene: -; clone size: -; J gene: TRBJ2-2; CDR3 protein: CASSQDIGGTAGGELFF; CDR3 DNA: TGCGCCAGCAGCCAAGACATTGGGGGGACGGCCGGCGGGGAGCTGTTTTTT
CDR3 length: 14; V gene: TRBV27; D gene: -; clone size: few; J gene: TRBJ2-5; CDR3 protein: CASSLNGRWETQYF; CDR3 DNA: TGTGCCAGCAGCTTAAATGGTAGATGGGAGACCCAGTACTTC
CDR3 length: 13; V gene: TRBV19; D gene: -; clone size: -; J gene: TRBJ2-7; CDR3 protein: CASSEGVSYEQYF; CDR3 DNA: TGTGCCAGTAGTGAGGGGGTCTCCTACGAGCAGTACTTC
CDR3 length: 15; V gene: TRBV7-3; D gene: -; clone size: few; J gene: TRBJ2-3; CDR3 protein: CASSLTFQSTDTQYF; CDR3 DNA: TGTGCCAGCAGCTTAACCTTTCAGTCCACAGATACGCAGTATTTT
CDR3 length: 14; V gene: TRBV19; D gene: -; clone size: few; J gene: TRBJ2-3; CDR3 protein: CASRAGPSTDTQYF; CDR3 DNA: TGTGCCAGTAGAGCTGGTCCTAGCACAGATACGCAGTATTTT
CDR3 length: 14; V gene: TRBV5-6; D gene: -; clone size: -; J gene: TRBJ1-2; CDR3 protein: CASTYDRLHYGYTF; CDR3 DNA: TGTGCCAGCACTTACGACAGACTCCACTATGGCTACACCTTC
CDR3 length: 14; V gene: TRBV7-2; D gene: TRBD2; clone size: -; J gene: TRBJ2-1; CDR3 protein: CASGPTGGTNEQFF; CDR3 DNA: TGTGCCAGCGGCCCAACGGGGGGGACGAATGAGCAGTTCTTC
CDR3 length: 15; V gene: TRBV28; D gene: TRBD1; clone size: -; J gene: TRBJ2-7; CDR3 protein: CASSFGTGRLYEQYF; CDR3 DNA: TGTGCCAGCAGTTTTGGGACAGGGAGACTCTACGAGCAGTACTTC
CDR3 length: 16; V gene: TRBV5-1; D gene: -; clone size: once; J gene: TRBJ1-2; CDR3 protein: CASSLARGAGDYGYTF; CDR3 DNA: TGCGCCAGCAGCTTGGCGCGTGGGGCGGGGGACTATGGCTACACCTTC
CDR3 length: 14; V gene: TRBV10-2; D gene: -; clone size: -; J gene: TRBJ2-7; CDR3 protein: CASKEGTATYEQYF; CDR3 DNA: TGCGCCAGCAAAGAAGGGACTGCGACCTACGAGCAGTACTTC
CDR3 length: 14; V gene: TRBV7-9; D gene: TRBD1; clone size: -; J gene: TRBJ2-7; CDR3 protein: CASSPGTGPYEQYF; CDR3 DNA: TGTGCCAGCAGCCCAGGGACAGGGCCCTACGAGCAGTACTTC
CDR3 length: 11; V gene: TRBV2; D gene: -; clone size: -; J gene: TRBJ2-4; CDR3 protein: CASSDPVNQYF; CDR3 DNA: TGTGCCAGCAGTGACCCAGTTAATCAGTACTTC
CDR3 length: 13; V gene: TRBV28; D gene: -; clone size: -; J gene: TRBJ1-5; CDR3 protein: CASRMEFAQPQHF; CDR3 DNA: TGTGCCAGCAGGATGGAGTTCGCTCAGCCCCAGCATTTT
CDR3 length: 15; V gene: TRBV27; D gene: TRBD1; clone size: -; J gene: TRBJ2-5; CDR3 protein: CASSLTGDGEETQYF; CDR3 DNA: TGTGCCAGCAGTCTGACAGGGGATGGAGAAGAGACCCAGTACTTC
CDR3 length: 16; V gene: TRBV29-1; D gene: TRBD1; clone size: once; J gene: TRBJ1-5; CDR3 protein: CSVVADRGLLDQPQHF; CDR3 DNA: TGCAGCGTCGTAGCGGACAGGGGGCTGTTGGATCAGCCCCAGCATTTT
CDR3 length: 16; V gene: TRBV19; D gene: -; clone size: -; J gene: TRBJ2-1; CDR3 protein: CASRPSTSKSYNEQFF; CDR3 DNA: TGTGCCAGTAGGCCATCGACTAGTAAGTCCTACAATGAGCAGTTCTTC
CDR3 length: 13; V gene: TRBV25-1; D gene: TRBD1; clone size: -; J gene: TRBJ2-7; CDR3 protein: CASSRTGGYEQYF; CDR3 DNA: TGTGCCAGCAGTAGGACAGGGGGCTACGAGCAGTACTTC
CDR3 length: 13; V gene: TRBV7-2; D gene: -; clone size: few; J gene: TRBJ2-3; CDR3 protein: CASSLQGPDTQYF; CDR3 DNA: TGTGCCAGCAGCTTACAGGGTCCAGATACGCAGTATTTT
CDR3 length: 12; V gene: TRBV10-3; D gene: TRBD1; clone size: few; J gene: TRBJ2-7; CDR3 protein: CAISADRGEQYF; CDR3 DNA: TGTGCCATCAGTGCCGACAGGGGCGAGCAGTACTTC
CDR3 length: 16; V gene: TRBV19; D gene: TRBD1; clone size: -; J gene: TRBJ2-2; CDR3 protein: CATTQAGQGWTGELFF; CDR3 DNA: TGTGCCACTACCCAGGCAGGACAGGGATGGACCGGGGAGCTGTTTTTT
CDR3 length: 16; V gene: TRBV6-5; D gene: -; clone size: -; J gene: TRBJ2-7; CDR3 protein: CASSYSIGGSTYEQYF; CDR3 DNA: TGTGCCAGCAGTTACTCGATTGGAGGGTCTACCTACGAGCAGTACTTC
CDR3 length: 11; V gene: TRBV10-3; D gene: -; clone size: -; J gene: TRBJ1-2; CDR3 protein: CAIGAGNGYTF; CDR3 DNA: TGTGCCATCGGGGCAGGGAATGGCTACACCTTC